What follows describes a single TCR beta chain. This sample's time point: peripheral blood 6 weeks after treatment start. The protocol was immunoSEQ multiplex PCR, while the TCRdb copy is restricted to in-frame clones and leaves out a portion. The repertoire has under 70,000 clones, about nine tenths of them found once; the top ten carry 11%. The data were obtained in a study of PD-L1 blockade in urothelial cancer. Study-wide background: Patients commenced atezolizumab in about 2014, and it was given at 1,200 mg intravenously every 3 weeks. The authors examined blood 3 weeks (second dose) and 6 weeks after treatment start.

The sequencing here drew on PBMCs, taken around atezolizumab (anti-PD-L1) treatment. The clonotype comes from a man aged 60-69 years with urothelial cancer.

CDR3 sequence reads: CASSLQGTSGRRETQYF. In DNA form, the CDR3 reads TGTGCCAGCAGTTTACAGGGGACTAGCGGGAGGAGGGAGACCCAGTACTTC. V usage is TRBV28 and J usage is TRBJ2-5; TRBD2 agrees at 15 bases. Per the germline V gene, CDR1 is MDHEN and CDR2 is SYDVKM. The V and J ends lost 2 bases and 5 bases, in that order; junction bases with no gene match: 6. The CDR3 totals 17 residues. Looking up the rest from reference TRBV28 and TRBJ2-5 gives the full variable domain: DVKVTQSSRYLVKRTGEKVFLECVQDMDHENMFWYRQDPGLGLRLIYFSYDVKMKEKGDIPEGYSVSREKKERFSLILESASTNQTSMYLCASSLQGTSGRRETQYFGPGTRLLVL.